The 6 T cell receptor beta chains given below trace back to one sample, sequenced in a study of CD8 T cells in Susac syndrome. Reverse transcription used about 0.45 to 1 ug RNA and random hexamers. From the immunoSEQ multiplex PCR reads, TCRdb called clonotypes with MiXCR, one entry per CDR3 protein. Of tens of thousands of distinct CDR3 sequences in the sample, about 92% were seen once. The specimen was CD8+ T cells from PBMCs. These receptors were taken from a human donor with multiple sclerosis.

The rearrangement links TRBV4-1 to TRBJ1-5, with a weak D call TRBD1 (6 bases). This CDR3 comprises 15 residues. CDR1 is MGHRA and CDR2 is YSYEKL in the germline V gene. The V end was cut by 1 base, the J end by 0 bases, with 7 bases between. This chain's CDR3 is CASSQVRGSNQPQHF. CDR3 bases: TGCGCCAGCAGCCAAGTCAGGGGTAGCAATCAGCCCCAGCATTTT.

The chain uses TRBV5-1 and TRBJ2-2, with D perhaps matching TRBD1 (6 bases). The length of the CDR3 is 15 residues. V lost 2 bases and J 3 bases, leaving 11 bases between the germline ends. The V gene's germline CDR1 is SGHRS and CDR2 YFSETQ. CDR3 sequence: CASSLVQGHTGELFF. The CDR3, as DNA: TGCGCCAGCAGCTTAGTACAGGGTCACACCGGGGAGCTGTTTTTT.

The rearrangement joins TRBV6-5 to TRBJ2-3; TRBD2 matches at 9 bases. CDR3 length: 14 amino acids. V was pared by 11 bases and J by 1 base, with 7 bases of the junction left unmatched. The germline CDR1 and CDR2 sequences are MNHEY and SVGAGI. The CDR3 DNA follows: TGTGCCGCGGTGCAGCGGGGGGGCACAGATACGCAGTATTTT. Its translation is CAAVQRGGTDTQYF.

The sample holds one count of this clonotype. CDR3 region: CASSQKWAGENYGYTF. The CDR3, as DNA: TGCGCCAGCAGTCAGAAGTGGGCGGGGGAGAACTATGGCTACACCTTC. The chain carries TRBV23-1 and TRBJ1-2; possible D gene TRBD1, 5 bases. TRBV23-1 is annotated as an ORF whose role is uncertain. V gave up 3 bases and J gave up 2 bases, with 16 bases separating them. CDR3 length equals 16 residues.

The genes are TRBV6-6 and TRBJ1-3, with no clear D. Trimming left V 6 bases short and J 0 bases short, with 9 bases between. The germline gives CDR1 MNHNY, CDR2 SVGAGI (reference sequence). This CDR3 region has 14 residues. This CDR3 is CASRIGLSGNTIYF. CDR3 DNA sequence: TGTGCCAGCAGGATTGGTCTCTCTGGAAACACCATATATTTT.

The genes are TRBV20-1 and TRBJ2-3; 7 bases are shared with TRBD1. CDR3 size: 12 residues. V shed 7 bases and J 0 bases; nucleotides not matched to a gene: 1. The V gene's germline CDR1 is DFQATT and CDR2 SNEGSKA (reference sequence). The CDR3 DNA is TGCAGTGGGACAGGTAGCACAGATACGCAGTATTTT. The encoded protein is CSGTGSTDTQYF.